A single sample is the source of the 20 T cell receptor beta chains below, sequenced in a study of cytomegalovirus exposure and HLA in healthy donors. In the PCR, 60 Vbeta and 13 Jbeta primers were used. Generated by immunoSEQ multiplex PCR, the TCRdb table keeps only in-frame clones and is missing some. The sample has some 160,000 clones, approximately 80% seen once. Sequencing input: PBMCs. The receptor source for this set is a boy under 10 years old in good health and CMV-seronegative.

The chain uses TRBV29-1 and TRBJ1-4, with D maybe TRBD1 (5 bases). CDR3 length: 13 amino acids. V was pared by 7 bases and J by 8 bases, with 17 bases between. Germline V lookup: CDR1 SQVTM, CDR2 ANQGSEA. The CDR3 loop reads CSATSGVREKLFF. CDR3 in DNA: TGCAGCGCCACGTCGGGGGTAAGGGAAAAACTGTTTTTT.

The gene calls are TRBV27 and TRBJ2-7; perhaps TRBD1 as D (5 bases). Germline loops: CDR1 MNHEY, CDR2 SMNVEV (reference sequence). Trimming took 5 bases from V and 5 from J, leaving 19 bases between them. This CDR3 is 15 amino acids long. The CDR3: CASSPGRAGSDEQYF. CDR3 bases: TGTGCCAGCAGTCCCGGCCGGGCAGGGTCGGACGAGCAGTACTTC.

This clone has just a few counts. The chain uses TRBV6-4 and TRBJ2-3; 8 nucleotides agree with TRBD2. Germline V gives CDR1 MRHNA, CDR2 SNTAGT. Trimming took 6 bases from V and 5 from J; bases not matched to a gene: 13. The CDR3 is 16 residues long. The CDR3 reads CASSRAGGRGGDTQYF. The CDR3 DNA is TGTGCCAGCAGCAGGGCAGGAGGACGGGGGGGAGATACGCAGTATTTT.

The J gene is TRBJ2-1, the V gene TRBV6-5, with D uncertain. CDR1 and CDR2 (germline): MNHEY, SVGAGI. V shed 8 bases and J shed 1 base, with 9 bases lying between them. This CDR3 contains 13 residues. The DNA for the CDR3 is TGTGCCAGCCGAGAGGATTCCTACAATGAGCAGTTCTTC. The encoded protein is CASREDSYNEQFF.

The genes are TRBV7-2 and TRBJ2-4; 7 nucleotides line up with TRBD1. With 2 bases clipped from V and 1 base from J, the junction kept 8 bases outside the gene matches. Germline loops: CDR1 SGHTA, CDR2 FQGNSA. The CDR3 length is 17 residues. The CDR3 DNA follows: TGTGCCAGCAGCTTAAGGGGGCCCCCGGTGGCCAAAAACATTCAGTACTTC. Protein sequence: CASSLRGPPVAKNIQYF. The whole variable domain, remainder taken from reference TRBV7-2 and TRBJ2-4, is GAGVSQSPSNKVTEKGKDVELRCDPISGHTALYWYRQSLGQGLEFLIYFQGNSAPDKSGLPSDRFSAERTGGSVSTLTIQRTQQEDSAVYLCASSLRGPPVAKNIQYFGAGTRLSVL.

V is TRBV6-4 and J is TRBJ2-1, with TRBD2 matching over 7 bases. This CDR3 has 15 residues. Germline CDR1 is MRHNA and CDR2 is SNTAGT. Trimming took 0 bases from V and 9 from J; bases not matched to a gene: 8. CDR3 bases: TGTGCCAGCAGTGACTCGTTGACGGCTAGCGGTGAGCAGTTCTTC. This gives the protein CASSDSLTASGEQFF.

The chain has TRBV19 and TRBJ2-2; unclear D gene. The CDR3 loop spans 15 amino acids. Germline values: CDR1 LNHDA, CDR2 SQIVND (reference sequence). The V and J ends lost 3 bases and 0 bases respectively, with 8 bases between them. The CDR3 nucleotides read TGTGCCAGTAGTATGCGGTTCCCGAACACCGGGGAGCTGTTTTTT. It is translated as CASSMRFPNTGELFF.

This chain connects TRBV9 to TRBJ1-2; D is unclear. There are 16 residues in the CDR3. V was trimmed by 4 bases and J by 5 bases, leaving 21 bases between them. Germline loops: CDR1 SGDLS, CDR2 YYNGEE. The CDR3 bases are TGTGCCAGCAGCACGCCTAGAGGGCCCTCTTATTATGGCTACACCTTC. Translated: CASSTPRGPSYYGYTF.

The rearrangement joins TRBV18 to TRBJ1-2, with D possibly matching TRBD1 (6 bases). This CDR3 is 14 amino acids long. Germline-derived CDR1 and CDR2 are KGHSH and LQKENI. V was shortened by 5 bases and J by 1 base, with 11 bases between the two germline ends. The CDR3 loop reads CASSKEQGNYGYTF. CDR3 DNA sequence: TGTGCCAGCTCAAAAGAACAGGGTAACTATGGCTACACCTTC.

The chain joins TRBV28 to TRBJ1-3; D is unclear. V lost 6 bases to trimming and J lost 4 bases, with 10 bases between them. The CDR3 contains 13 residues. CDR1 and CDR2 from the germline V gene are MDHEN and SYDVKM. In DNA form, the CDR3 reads TGTGCCAGCAGCCGAGATTGGGGAAACACCATATATTTT. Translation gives CASSRDWGNTIYF. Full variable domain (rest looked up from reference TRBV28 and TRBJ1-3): DVKVTQSSRYLVKRTGEKVFLECVQDMDHENMFWYRQDPGLGLRLIYFSYDVKMKEKGDIPEGYSVSREKKERFSLILESASTNQTSMYLCASSRDWGNTIYFGEGSWLTVV.

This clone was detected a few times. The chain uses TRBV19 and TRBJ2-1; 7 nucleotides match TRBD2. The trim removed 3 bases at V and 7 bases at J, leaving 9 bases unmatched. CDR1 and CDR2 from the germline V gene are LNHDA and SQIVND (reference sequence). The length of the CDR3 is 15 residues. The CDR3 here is CASSIIGGSRNEQFF. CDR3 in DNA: TGTGCCAGTAGTATCATTGGCGGGAGTCGGAATGAGCAGTTCTTC.

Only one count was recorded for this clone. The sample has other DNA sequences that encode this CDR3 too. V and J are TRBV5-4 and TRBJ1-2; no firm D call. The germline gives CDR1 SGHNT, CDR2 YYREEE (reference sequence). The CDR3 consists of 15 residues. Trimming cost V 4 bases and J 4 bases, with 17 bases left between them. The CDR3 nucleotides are TGTGCCAGCAGCCTGTCGTCAGCAGGCCCCTATGGCTACACCTTC. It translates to CASSLSSAGPYGYTF.

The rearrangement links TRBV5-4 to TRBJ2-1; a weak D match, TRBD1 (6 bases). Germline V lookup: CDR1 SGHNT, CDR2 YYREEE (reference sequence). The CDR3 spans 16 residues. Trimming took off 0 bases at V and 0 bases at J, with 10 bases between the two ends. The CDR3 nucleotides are TGTGCCAGCAGCTTGGCCACACAGGGCTCCTACAATGAGCAGTTCTTC. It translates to CASSLATQGSYNEQFF.

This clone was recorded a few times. The CDR3 loop reads CASSGGSSYNEQFF. The CDR3 DNA is TGTGCCAGCAGTGGGGGGAGCTCCTACAATGAGCAGTTCTTC. V and J are TRBV6-6 and TRBJ2-1, with D tentatively TRBD2 (6 bases). V lost 5 bases, J lost 0 bases, and 8 bases lay in between. CDR1 and CDR2 (germline): MNHNY, SVGAGI (reference sequence). The length of the CDR3 is 14 residues.

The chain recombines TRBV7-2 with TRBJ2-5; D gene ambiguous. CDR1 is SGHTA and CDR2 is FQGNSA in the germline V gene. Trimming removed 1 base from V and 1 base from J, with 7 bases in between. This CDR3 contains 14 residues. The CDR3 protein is CASSLDRVQETQYF. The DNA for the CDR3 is TGTGCCAGCAGCTTAGACCGGGTCCAAGAGACCCAGTACTTC.

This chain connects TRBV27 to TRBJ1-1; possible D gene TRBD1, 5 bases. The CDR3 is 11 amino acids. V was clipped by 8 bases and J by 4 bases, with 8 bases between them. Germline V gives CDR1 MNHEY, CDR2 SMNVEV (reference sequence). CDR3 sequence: CASLGGTEAFF. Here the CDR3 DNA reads TGTGCCAGCCTGGGGGGCACTGAAGCTTTCTTT.

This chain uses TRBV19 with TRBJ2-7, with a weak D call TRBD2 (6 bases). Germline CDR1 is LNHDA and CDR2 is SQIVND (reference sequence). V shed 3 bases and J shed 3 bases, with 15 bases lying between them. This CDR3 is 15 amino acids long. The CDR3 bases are TGTGCCAGTAGTATTGAGGCAGGGAGGCTCTACGAGCAGTACTTC. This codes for CASSIEAGRLYEQYF.

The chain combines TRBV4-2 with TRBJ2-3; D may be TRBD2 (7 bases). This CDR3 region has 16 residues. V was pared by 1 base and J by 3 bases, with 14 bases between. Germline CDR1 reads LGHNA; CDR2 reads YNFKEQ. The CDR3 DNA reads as TGTGCCAGCAGCCAAGGAGGGGGAGGGAGGACAGATACGCAGTATTTT. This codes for CASSQGGGGRTDTQYF.

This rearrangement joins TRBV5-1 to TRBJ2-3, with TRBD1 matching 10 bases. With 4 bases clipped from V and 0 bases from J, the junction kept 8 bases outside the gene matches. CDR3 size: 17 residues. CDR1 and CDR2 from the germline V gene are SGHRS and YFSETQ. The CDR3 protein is CASSASPDRGSTDTQYF. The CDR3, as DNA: TGCGCCAGCAGCGCCAGCCCGGACAGGGGGAGCACAGATACGCAGTATTTT.

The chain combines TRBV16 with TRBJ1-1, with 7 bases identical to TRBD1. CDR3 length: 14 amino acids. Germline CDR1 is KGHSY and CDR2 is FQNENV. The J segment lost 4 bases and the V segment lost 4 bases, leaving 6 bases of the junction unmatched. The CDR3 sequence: CASSRTGVGTEAFF. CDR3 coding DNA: TGTGCCAGCAGCCGAACAGGGGTCGGCACTGAAGCTTTCTTT. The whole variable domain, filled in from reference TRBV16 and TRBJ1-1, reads GEEVAQTPKHLVRGEGQKAKLYCAPIKGHSYVFWYQQVLKNEFKFLISFQNENVFDETGMPKERFSAKCLPNSPCSLEIQATKLEDSAVYFCASSRTGVGTEAFFGQGTRLTVV.